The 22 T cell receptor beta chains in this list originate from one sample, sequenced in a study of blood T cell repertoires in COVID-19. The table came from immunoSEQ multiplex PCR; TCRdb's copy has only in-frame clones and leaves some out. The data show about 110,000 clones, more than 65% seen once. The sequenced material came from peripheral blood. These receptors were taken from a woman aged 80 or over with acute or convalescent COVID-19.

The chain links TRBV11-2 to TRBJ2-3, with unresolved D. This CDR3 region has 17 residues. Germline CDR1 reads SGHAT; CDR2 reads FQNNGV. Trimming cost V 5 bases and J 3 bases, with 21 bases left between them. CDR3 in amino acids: CASSLQSFPRVTDTQYF. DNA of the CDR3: TGTGCCAGCAGCCTCCAAAGCTTTCCCCGCGTGACAGATACGCAGTATTTT.

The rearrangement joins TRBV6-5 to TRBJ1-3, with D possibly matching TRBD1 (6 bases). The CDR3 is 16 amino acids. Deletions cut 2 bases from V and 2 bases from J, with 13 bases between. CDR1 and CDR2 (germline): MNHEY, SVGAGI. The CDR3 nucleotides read TGTGCCAGCAGTTACGACAGGCCGGAGGCTGGAAACACCATATATTTT. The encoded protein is CASSYDRPEAGNTIYF.

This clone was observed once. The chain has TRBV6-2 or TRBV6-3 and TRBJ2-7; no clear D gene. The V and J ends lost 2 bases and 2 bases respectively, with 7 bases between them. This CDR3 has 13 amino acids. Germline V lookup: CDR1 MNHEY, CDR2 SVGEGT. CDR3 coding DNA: TGTGCCAGCAGTTACGCGAGGCCCTACGAGCAGTACTTC. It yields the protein CASSYARPYEQYF.

The CDR3 region is CASSRGLAEQFF. DNA for the CDR3: TGTGCCAGCAGCAGGGGGCTAGCTGAGCAGTTCTTC. The J gene is TRBJ2-1, the V gene TRBV25-1; the match to TRBD1 covers 8 bases. Germline CDR1 is MGHDK and CDR2 is SYGVNS. J was trimmed by 9 bases and V by 6 bases; bases with no gene match: 4. The CDR3 spans 12 residues.

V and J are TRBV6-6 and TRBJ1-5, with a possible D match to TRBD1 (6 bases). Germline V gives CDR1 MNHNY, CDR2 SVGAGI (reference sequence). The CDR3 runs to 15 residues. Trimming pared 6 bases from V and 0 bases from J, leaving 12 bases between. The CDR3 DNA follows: TGTGCCAGCAGCTTCGGACAGAATAGCAATCAGCCCCAGCATTTT. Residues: CASSFGQNSNQPQHF.

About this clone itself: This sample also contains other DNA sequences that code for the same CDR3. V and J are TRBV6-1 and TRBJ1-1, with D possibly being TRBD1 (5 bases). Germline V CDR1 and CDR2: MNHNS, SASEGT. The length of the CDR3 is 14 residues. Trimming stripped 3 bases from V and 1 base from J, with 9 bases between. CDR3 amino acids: CASSESGGNTEAFF. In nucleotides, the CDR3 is TGTGCCAGCAGTGAGTCGGGGGGGAACACTGAAGCTTTCTTT.

The CDR3: CASSRGQGGGYTF. CDR3 bases: TGTGCCAGTAGTAGAGGACAGGGAGGGGGCTACACCTTC. This sequence joins TRBV19 and TRBJ1-2, with TRBD1 matching 8 bases. Germline trimming cut 4 bases from V and 8 bases from J; bases unmatched to any gene: 6. CDR1 LNHDA and CDR2 SQIVND come from the germline V gene (reference sequence). The CDR3 is made up of 13 amino acids.

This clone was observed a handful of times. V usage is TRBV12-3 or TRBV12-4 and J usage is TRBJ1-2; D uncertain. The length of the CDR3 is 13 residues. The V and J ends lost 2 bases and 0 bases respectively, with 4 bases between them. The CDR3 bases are TGTGCCAGCAGTTTACAGTCTAACTATGGCTACACCTTC. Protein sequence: CASSLQSNYGYTF.

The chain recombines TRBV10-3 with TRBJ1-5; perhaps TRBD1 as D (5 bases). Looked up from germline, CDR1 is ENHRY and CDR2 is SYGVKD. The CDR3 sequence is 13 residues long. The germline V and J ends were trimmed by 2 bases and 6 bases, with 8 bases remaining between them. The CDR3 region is CAISERGTQPQHF. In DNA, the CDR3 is TGTGCCATCAGTGAGAGGGGCACTCAGCCCCAGCATTTT.

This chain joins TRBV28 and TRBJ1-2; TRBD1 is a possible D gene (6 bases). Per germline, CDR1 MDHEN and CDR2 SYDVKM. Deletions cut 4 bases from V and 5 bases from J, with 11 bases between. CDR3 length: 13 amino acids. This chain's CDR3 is CASSSPQGYGYTF. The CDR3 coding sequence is TGTGCCAGCAGTTCTCCTCAGGGGTATGGCTACACCTTC.

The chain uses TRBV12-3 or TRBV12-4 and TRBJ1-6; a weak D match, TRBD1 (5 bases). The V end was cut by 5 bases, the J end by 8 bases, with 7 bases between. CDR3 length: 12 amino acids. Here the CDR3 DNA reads TGTGCCAGCAGTCCAGGGCATTCACCCCTCCACTTT. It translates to CASSPGHSPLHF.

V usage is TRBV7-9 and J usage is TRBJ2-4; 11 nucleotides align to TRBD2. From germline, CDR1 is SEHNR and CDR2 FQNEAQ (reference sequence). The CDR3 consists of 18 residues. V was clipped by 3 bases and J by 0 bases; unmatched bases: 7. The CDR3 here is CASSLSSGGAVAKNIQYF. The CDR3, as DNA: TGTGCCAGCAGCTTGAGTAGCGGGGGGGCCGTAGCCAAAAACATTCAGTACTTC.

The CDR3 DNA reads TGTGCCAGCAGCTTTCGGGGGGCCGGTGGTGGCTACACCTTC. This sequence encodes CASSFRGAGGGYTF. The chain recombines TRBV5-5 with TRBJ1-2; D is perhaps TRBD1 (6 bases). Trimming pared 2 bases from V and 7 bases from J, leaving 15 bases between. Germline CDR1 reads SGHKS; CDR2 reads YYEKEE (reference sequence). This CDR3 contains 14 residues.

The CDR3 DNA sequence: TGTGCCAGCAGCTTGGGCTGGACAGGGGCTGGGGCCAACGTCCTGACTTTC. Translated: CASSLGWTGAGANVLTF. The chain combines TRBV5-4 with TRBJ2-6, with 9 bases lining up with TRBD1. From germline, CDR1 is SGHNT and CDR2 YYREEE (reference sequence). CDR3 length equals 17 residues. J was trimmed by 2 bases and V by 0 bases; bases with no gene match: 3.

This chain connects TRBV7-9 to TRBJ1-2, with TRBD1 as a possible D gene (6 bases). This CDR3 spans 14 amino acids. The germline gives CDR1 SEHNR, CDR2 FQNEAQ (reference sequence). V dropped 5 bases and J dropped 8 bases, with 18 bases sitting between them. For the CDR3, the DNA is TGTGCCAGCAGCCCTAGCAGGGGCCGAGGAGGCTACACCTTC. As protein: CASSPSRGRGGYTF.

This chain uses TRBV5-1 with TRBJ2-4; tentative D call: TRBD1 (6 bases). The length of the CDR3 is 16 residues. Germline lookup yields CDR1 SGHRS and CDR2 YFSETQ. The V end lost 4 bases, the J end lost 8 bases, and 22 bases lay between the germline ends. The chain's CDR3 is CASSPGGVGAYDIQYF. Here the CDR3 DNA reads TGCGCCAGCAGCCCCGGAGGTGTGGGGGCCTATGACATTCAGTACTTC.

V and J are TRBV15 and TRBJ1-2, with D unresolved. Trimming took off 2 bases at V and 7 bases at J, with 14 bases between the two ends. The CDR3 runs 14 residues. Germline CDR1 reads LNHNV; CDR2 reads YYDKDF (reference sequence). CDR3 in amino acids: CATSRRLTASGYTF. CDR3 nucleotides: TGTGCCACCAGCAGACGACTGACGGCCTCTGGCTACACCTTC.

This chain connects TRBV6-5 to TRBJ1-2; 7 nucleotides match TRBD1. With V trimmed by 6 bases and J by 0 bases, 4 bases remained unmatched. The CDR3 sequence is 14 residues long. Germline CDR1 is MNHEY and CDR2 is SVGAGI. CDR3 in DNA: TGTGCCAGCAGGAGAGACAGGGCTAACTATGGCTACACCTTC. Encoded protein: CASRRDRANYGYTF.

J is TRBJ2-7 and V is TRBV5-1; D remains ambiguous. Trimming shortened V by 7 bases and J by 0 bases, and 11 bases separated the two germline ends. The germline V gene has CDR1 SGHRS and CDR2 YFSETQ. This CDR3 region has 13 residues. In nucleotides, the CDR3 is TGCGCCAGCGGGCAGAGTCGCTCCTACGAGCAGTACTTC. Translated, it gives CASGQSRSYEQYF.

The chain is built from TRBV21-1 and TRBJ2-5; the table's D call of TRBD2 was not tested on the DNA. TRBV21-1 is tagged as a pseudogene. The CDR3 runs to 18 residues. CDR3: CASSPNTGTSGKGETQYF. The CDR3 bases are TGTGCCAGCAGCCCCAATACAGGGACTAGCGGGAAGGGGGAGACCCAGTACTTC.

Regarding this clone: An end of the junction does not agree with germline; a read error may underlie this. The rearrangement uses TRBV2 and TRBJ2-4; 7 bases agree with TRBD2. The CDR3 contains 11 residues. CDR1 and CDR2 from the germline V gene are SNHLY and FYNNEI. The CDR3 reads CASGRDLGKIF. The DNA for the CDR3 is TGTGCCAGCGGGAGGGACTTAGGAAAGATCTTC.

For the CDR3, the DNA is TGTGCCAGCTCACCAGGGACAGCAATAGCTAACTATGGCTACACCTTC. As protein: CASSPGTAIANYGYTF. This chain uses TRBV18 with TRBJ1-2, with 7 bases fitting TRBD1. CDR3 length equals 16 residues. Germline CDR1 KGHSH, CDR2 LQKENI. The V segment lost 2 bases and the J segment 0 bases; nucleotides outside the gene matches: 6.